The clone carrying this TCR beta chain was seen only once. The antigen is unknown. This entry is derived from a study of Ad26.COV2.S vaccination and SARS-CoV-2 variants. The treatment is: around 19 received Ad26.COV2.S at low or high dose, single or two shots; about five received placebo; per-sample allocation not given. Sampling took place 63 days after the first vaccine or placebo injection. Germline trimming cut 4 bases from V and 4 bases from J; bases unmatched to any gene: 7. Germline-derived CDR1 and CDR2 are SGDLS and YYNGEE. The CDR3 is 16 amino acids. Using immunoSEQ multiplex PCR, the repertoire was profiled, and TCRdb retains in-frame clones only, with some absent. This sample yields approximately 410,000 clones, of which roughly 88% are seen a single time; roughly 4% belongs to the top ten. Study-wide points: Vaccinated individuals (as opposed to placebo recipients) had higher spike-specific TCR breadth.

The TCR originated in a person aged 18-60 years who received the Ad26.COV2.S COVID-19 vaccine or a placebo. The sample here was peripheral blood, taken in a trial of Ad26.COV2.S vaccine versus placebo. This chain connects TRBV9 to TRBJ2-5, with 13 bases that match TRBD2. The CDR3 DNA reads as TGTGCCAGCAGCTCCATGGGACTAGCGGGAAGAGAGACCCAGTACTTC. Translating it yields CASSSMGLAGRETQYF. Full variable domain (missing parts from reference TRBV9 and TRBJ2-5): DSGVTQTPKHLITATGQRVTLRCSPRSGDLSVYWYQQSLDQGLQFLIQYYNGEERAKGNILERFSAQQFPDLHSELNLSSLELGDSALYFCASSSMGLAGRETQYFGPGTRLLVL.